This is a list of T cell receptor beta chains from one sample in a study of blood T cell repertoires in COVID-19. The method was immunoSEQ multiplex PCR; TCRdb's version includes in-frame clones alone and lacks a portion of them. Of about 68,000 clones in the sample, around 86% are singletons; the top ten hold about 8.3%. Sequenced sample: peripheral blood. The receptors were sampled from a young man with acute or convalescent COVID-19. The CDR3 runs from the conserved cysteine through the conserved F or W. A D gene is named only where the DNA matches it firmly. Some rows mark clone size as missing; the rest say once, few, many or name a class of expanded clone.

>TRBJ2-2|TRBD1|.|TRBV6-5
CASSRQGRVTGELFF
TGTGCCAGCAGTAGACAGGGCAGGGTTACCGGGGAGCTGTTTTTT
>TRBJ1-5|.|.|TRBV28
CASTKGGGNQPQHF
TGTGCCAGCACCAAAGGGGGGGGCAATCAGCCCCAGCATTTT
>TRBJ1-1|.|once|TRBV30
CAWRGGFMNTEAFF
TGTGCCTGGAGAGGCGGATTCATGAACACTGAAGCTTTCTTT
>TRBJ2-1|.|.|TRBV28
CASSGTRHVYNEQFF
TGTGCCAGCAGTGGTACCCGACATGTCTACAATGAGCAGTTCTTC
>TRBJ1-5|TRBD1|once|TRBV18
CASSGDRGNQPQHF
TGTGCCAGCTCTGGGGACAGGGGTAATCAGCCCCAGCATTTT
>TRBJ1-5|TRBD1|.|TRBV6-5
CASSAGGPIGQPQHF
TGTGCCAGCAGCGCAGGGGGCCCCATAGGACAGCCCCAGCATTTT
>TRBJ2-1|.|.|TRBV27
CASSFLNRGGGEDEQFF
TGTGCCAGCAGTTTTCTGAACAGAGGAGGGGGGGAGGATGAGCAGTTCTTC
>TRBJ1-5|.|.|TRBV25-1
CASSPTHTQAQHF
TGTGCCAGCAGTCCCACACACACCCAGGCCCAGCATTTT
>TRBJ2-7|.|.|TRBV30
CAGDLGQSSYEQYF
TGTGCCGGAGACTTGGGACAAAGCTCCTACGAGCAGTACTTC
>TRBJ2-1|TRBD2|.|TRBV19
CASSPRGSSYNEQFF
TGTGCCAGTAGTCCGCGGGGGAGCTCCTACAATGAGCAGTTCTTC
>TRBJ2-1|TRBD2|.|TRBV6-4
CASSDGTSGENEQFF
TGTGCCAGCAGTGACGGGACTAGCGGGGAGAATGAGCAGTTCTTC
>TRBJ2-5|.|.|TRBV7-8
CASSPQWSTETQYF
TGTGCCAGCAGCCCACAGTGGTCTACGGAGACCCAGTACTTC
>TRBJ2-2|.|.|TRBV4-1
CASSRRRGHPGNYYGELFF
TGCGCCAGCAGCCGCCGGCGGGGCCACCCAGGTAATTACTATGGGGAGCTGTTTTTT
>TRBJ1-1|.|.|TRBV12-3/TRBV12-4
CASSSYRNTEAFF
TGTGCCAGCAGTTCTTACAGGAACACTGAAGCTTTCTTT
>TRBJ2-3|.|.|TRBV7-3
CASSLMGRGSRADTQYF
TGTGCCAGCAGCTTAATGGGTAGGGGGAGTCGGGCAGATACGCAGTATTTT
>TRBJ2-5|TRBD2|.|TRBV30
CAWTSGKSFQETQYF
TGTGCCTGGACTAGCGGGAAGTCTTTCCAAGAGACCCAGTACTTC
>TRBJ2-5|.|.|TRBV28
CASSLWEGKETQYF
TGTGCCAGCAGTTTATGGGAGGGAAAGGAGACCCAGTACTTC
>TRBJ2-3|.|few|TRBV7-2
CASSPRANQDWTDTQYF
TGTGCCAGCAGCCCCAGAGCGAACCAGGACTGGACAGATACGCAGTATTTT
>TRBJ2-2|.|.|TRBV19
CAVGGNTGELFF
TGTGCCGTCGGGGGGAACACCGGGGAGCTGTTTTTT
>TRBJ2-2|TRBD2|.|TRBV5-1
CASSFLAGANTGELFF
TGCGCCAGCAGCTTTTTAGCGGGAGCGAACACCGGGGAGCTGTTTTTT
>TRBJ2-1|TRBD2|.|TRBV7-3
CASSSTSGSNEQFF
TGTGCCAGCAGCTCGACTAGCGGGAGCAATGAGCAGTTCTTC
>TRBJ1-3|.|.|TRBV7-6
CASSLGAGNTIYF
TGTGCCAGCAGCTTAGGGGCCGGAAACACCATATATTTT
>TRBJ2-1|TRBD1|few|TRBV28
CASSRDRVTNEQFF
TGTGCCAGCAGTCGGGACAGGGTTACCAATGAGCAGTTCTTC
>TRBJ2-7|TRBD2|.|TRBV7-6
CASSAPSGLAGAEQYF
TGTGCCAGCAGCGCACCGTCGGGACTAGCGGGAGCCGAGCAGTACTTC
>TRBJ1-1|TRBD1|few|TRBV6-4
CASQRTGPTPEAFF
TGTGCCAGTCAGAGGACAGGGCCTACCCCAGAAGCTTTCTTT
>TRBJ2-5|.|.|TRBV11-2
CASSPLWRAPTQYF
TGTGCCAGCAGCCCTCTATGGAGGGCCCCGACCCAGTACTTC